This T cell receptor (beta chain) stems from a study of cytomegalovirus exposure and HLA in healthy donors. Study-wide points: By a later analysis, the bulk of CMV-associated TCR beta chains appeared HLA-restricted.

CDR3 length equals 15 residues. V gave up 2 bases and J gave up 4 bases; unmatched junction bases: 5. Germline V gene sequence: CDR1 SGHNT, CDR2 YYREEE (reference sequence). The PCR made use of 60 Vbeta and 13 Jbeta primers. Method: immunoSEQ multiplex PCR; TCRdb's copy keeps in-frame clones and lacks some. The sample shows 65,000 to 70,000 clones, around three quarters of them seen only once. Worth noting for this clone: As yet, its antigen is unknown.

Material for sequencing was PBMCs. J is TRBJ1-4 and V is TRBV5-4; TRBD1 agrees at 7 bases. This sequence was found in a middle-aged man in good health and CMV-seronegative. This CDR3 reads CASSLDRAINEKLFF. CDR3 nucleotide sequence: TGTGCCAGCAGCTTAGACAGGGCTATTAATGAAAAACTGTTTTTT.